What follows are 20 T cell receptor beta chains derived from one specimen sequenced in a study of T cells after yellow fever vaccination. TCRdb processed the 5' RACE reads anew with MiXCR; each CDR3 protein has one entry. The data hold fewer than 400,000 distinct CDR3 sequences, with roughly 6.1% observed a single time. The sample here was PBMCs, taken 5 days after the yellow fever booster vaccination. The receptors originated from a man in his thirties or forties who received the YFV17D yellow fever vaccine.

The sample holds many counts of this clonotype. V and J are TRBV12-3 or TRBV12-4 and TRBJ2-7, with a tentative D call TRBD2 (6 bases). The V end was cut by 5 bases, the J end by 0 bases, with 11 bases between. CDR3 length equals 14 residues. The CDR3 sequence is CASSPTRSSYEQYF. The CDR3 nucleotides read TGTGCCAGCAGTCCGACTAGAAGCTCCTACGAGCAGTACTTC.

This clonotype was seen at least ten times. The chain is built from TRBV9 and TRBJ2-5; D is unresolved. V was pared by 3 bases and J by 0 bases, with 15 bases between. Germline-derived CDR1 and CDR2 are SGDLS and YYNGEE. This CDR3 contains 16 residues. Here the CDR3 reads CASSAPTQRDQETQYF. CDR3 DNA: TGTGCCAGCAGCGCGCCAACCCAACGGGACCAAGAGACCCAGTACTTC.

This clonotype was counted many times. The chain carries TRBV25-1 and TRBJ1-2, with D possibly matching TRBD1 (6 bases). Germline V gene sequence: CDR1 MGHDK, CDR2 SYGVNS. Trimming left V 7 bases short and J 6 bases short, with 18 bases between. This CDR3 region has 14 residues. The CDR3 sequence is CASTPADRLDGYTF. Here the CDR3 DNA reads TGTGCCAGCACGCCAGCCGACAGGCTGGATGGCTACACCTTC.

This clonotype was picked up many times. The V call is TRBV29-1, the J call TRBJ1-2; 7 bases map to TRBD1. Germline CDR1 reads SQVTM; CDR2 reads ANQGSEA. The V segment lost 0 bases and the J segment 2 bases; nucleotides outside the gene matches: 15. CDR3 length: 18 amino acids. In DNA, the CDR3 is TGCAGCGTTGAAGAATGGAGAGCGGAATCGACAGGGAACTATGGCTACACCTTC. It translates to CSVEEWRAESTGNYGYTF.

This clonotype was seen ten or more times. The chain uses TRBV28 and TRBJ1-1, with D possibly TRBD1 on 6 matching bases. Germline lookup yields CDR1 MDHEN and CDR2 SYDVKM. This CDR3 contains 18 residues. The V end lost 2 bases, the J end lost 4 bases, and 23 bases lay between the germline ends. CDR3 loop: CASSLRSIWLGGATEAFF. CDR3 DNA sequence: TGTGCCAGCAGTTTAAGATCGATTTGGTTAGGGGGGGCCACTGAAGCTTTCTTT.

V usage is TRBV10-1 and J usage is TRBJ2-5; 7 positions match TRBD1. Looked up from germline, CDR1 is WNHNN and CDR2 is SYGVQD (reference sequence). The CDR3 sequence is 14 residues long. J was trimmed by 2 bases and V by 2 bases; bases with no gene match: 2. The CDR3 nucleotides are TGCGCCAGCAGTGAGGTCAGGGGGCAAGAGACCCAGTACTTC. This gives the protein CASSEVRGQETQYF.

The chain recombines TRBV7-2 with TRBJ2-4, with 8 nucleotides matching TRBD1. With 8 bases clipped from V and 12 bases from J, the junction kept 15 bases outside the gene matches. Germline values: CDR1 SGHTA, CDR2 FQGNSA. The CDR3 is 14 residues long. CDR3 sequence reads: CASHTTGAPHSQYF. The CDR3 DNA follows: TGTGCCAGCCACACGACAGGGGCCCCCCATAGTCAGTACTTC.

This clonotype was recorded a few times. Here the CDR3 DNA reads TGTGCCAGCAGCCAAGATCCAGGAGGTGGGTCCTACAATGAGCAGTTCTTC. Amino acid sequence: CASSQDPGGGSYNEQFF. This chain joins TRBV4-2 and TRBJ2-1; possibly TRBD2 for D (5 bases). CDR1 and CDR2 (germline): LGHNA, YNFKEQ. The CDR3 sequence is 17 residues long. V was pared by 0 bases and J by 1 base, with 13 bases between.

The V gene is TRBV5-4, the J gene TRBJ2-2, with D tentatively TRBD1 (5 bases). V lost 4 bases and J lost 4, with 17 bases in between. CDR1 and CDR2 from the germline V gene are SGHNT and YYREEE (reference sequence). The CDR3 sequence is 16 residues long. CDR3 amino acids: CASSPWQQGATGELFF. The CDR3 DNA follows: TGTGCCAGCAGCCCCTGGCAGCAAGGGGCCACCGGGGAGCTGTTTTTT.

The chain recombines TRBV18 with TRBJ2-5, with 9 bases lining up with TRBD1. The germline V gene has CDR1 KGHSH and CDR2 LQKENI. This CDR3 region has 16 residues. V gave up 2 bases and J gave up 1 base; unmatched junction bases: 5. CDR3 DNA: TGTGCCAGCTCACCAAACGCGGGACAGGGCCAAGAGACCCAGTACTTC. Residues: CASSPNAGQGQETQYF.

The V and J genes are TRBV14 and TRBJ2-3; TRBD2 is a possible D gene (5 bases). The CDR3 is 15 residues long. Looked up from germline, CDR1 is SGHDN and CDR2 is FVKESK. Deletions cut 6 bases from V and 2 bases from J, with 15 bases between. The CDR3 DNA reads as TGTGCCAGCAGTCGGGGTAGTCGACCCACAGATACGCAGTATTTT. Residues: CASSRGSRPTDTQYF.

This CDR3 is CASSLRAGTQETQYF. CDR3 DNA: TGTGCCAGCAGCCTCCGAGCCGGAACACAAGAGACCCAGTACTTC. V and J are TRBV7-2 and TRBJ2-5, with D unclear. Germline-derived CDR1 and CDR2 are SGHTA and FQGNSA. Trimming removed 5 bases at V and 2 bases at J, with 15 bases between. The CDR3 consists of 15 residues.

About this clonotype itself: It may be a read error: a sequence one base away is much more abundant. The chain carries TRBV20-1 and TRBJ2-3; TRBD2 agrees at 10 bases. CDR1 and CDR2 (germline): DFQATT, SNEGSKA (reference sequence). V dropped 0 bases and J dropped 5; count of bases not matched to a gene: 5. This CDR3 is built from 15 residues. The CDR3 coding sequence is TGCAGTGCTAGAGATCTAGCGGGAGCGGAAGATACGCAGTATTTT. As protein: CSARDLAGAEDTQYF.

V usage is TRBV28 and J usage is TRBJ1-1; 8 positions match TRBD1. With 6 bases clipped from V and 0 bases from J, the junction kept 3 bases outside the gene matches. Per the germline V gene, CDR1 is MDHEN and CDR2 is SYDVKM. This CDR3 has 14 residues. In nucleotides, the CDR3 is TGTGCCAGCAGCCGGACAGGGTTGAACACTGAAGCTTTCTTT. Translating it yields CASSRTGLNTEAFF.

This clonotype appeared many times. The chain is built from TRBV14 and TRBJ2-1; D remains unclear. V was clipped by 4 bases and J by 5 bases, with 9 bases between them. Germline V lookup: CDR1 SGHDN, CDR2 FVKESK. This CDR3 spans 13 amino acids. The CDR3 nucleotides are TGTGCCAGCAGCCCCACGCGGAACAATGAGCAGTTCTTC. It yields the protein CASSPTRNNEQFF.

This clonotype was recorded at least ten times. The CDR3 DNA follows: TGTGCCAGCAGTCACCCGGGAAAGACCGGGGAGCTGTTTTTT. It encodes CASSHPGKTGELFF. The V gene is TRBV12-3 or TRBV12-4, the J gene TRBJ2-2, with a weak D call TRBD2 (5 bases). V lost 5 bases, J lost 5 bases, and 12 bases lay in between. CDR3 length equals 14 residues.

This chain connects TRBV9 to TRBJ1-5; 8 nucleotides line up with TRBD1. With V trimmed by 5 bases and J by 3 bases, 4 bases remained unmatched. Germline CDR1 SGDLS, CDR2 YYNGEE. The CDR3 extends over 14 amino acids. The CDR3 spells CASSEDRANQPQHF. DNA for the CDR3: TGTGCCAGCAGTGAGGACAGGGCCAATCAGCCCCAGCATTTT. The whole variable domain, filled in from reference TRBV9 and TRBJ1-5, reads DSGVTQTPKHLITATGQRVTLRCSPRSGDLSVYWYQQSLDQGLQFLIQYYNGEERAKGNILERFSAQQFPDLHSELNLSSLELGDSALYFCASSEDRANQPQHFGDGTRLSIL.

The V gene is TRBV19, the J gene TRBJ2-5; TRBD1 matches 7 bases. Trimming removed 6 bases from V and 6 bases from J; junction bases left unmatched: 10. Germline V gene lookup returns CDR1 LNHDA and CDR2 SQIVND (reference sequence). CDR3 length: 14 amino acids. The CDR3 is CASSNRDRGKTQYF. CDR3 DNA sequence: TGTGCCAGTAGCAACCGGGACAGAGGCAAGACCCAGTACTTC. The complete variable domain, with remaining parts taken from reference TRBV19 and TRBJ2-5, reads DGGITQSPKYLFRKEGQNVTLSCEQNLNHDAMYWYRQDPGQGLRLIYYSQIVNDFQKGDIAEGYSVSREKKESFPLTVTSAQKNPTAFYLCASSNRDRGKTQYFGPGTRLLVL.

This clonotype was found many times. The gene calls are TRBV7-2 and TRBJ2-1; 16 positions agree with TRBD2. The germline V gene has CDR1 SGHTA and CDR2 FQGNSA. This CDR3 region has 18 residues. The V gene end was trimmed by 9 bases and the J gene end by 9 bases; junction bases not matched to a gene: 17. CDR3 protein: CASLGTSGRVLKHFEQFF. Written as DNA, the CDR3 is TGTGCCAGTCTGGGGACTAGCGGGAGGGTTCTTAAACACTTTGAGCAGTTCTTC.

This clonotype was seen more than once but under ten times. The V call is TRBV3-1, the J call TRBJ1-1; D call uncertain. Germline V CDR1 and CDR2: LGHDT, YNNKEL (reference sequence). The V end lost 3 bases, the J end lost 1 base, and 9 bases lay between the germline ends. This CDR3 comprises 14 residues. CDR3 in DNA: TGTGCCAGCAGCCACCGGACGGGGAACACTGAAGCTTTCTTT. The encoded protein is CASSHRTGNTEAFF.